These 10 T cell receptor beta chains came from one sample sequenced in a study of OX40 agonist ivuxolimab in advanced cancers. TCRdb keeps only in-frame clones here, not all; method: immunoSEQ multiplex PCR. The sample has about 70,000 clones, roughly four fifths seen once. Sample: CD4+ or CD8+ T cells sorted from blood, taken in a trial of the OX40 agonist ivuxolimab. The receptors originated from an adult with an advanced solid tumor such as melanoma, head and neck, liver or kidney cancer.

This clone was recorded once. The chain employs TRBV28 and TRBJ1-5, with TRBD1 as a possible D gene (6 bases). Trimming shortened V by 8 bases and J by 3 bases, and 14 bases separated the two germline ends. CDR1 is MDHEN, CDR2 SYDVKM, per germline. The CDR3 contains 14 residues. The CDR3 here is CASGTNLINQPQHF. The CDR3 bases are TGTGCCAGCGGGACAAATTTGATCAATCAGCCCCAGCATTTT.

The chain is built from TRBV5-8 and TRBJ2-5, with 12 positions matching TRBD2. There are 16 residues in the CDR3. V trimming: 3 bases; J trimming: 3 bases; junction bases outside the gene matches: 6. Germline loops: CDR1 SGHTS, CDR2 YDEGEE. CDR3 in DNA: TGTGCCAGCAGCTCAAATCGACTAGCGGGGGAAGAGACCCAGTACTTC. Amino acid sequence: CASSSNRLAGEETQYF.

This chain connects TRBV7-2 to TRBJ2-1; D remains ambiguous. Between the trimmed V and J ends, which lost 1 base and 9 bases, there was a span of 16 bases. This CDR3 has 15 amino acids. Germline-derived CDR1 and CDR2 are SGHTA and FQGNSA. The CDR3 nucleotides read TGTGCCAGCAGCTTAGATCCAGGTCTAGTCTTTGAGCAGTTCTTC. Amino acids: CASSLDPGLVFEQFF.

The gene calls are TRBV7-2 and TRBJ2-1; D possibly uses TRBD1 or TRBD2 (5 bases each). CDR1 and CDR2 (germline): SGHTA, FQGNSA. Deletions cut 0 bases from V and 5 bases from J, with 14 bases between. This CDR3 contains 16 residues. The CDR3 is CASSLAPGTANNEQFF. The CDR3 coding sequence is TGTGCCAGCAGCTTAGCCCCCGGGACGGCGAACAATGAGCAGTTCTTC. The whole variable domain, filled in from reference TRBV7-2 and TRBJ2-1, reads GAGVSQSPSNKVTEKGKDVELRCDPISGHTALYWYRQSLGQGLEFLIYFQGNSAPDKSGLPSDRFSAERTGGSVSTLTIQRTQQEDSAVYLCASSLAPGTANNEQFFGPGTRLTVL.

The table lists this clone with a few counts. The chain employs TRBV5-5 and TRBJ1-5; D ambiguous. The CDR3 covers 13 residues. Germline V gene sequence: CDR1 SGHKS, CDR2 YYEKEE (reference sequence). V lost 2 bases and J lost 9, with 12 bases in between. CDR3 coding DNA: TGTGCCAGCAGCTTAGTTTATGGGCGGCCCCAGCATTTT. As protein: CASSLVYGRPQHF.

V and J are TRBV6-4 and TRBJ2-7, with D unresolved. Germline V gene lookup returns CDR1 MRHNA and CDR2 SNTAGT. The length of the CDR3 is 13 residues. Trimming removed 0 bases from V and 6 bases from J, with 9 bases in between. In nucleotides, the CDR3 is TGTGCCAGCAGTGACTCTTCCCTTTGCGAGCAGTACTTC. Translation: CASSDSSLCEQYF.

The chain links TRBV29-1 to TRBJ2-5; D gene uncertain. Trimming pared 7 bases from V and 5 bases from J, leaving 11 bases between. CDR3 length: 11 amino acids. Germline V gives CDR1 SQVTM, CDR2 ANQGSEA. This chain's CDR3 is CSGAEVETQYF. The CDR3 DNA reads TGCAGCGGGGCAGAAGTGGAGACCCAGTACTTC.

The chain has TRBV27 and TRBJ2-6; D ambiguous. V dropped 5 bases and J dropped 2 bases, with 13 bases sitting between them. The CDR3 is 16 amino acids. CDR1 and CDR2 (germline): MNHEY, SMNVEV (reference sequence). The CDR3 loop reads CASSPLANPGANVLTF. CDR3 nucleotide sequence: TGTGCCAGCAGTCCTCTGGCTAACCCTGGGGCCAACGTCCTGACTTTC.

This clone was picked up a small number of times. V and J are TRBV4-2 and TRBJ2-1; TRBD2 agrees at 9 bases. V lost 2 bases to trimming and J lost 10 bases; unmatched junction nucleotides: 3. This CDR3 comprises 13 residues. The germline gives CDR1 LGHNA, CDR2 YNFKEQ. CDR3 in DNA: TGTGCCAGCAGCCAATCCACTAGCGGGGAGCAGTTCTTC. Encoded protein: CASSQSTSGEQFF.

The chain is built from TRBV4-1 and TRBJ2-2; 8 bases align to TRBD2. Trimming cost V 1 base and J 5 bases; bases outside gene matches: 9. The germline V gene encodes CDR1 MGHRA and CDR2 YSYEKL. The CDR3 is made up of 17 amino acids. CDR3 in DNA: TGCGCCAGCAGCCAAGGGCTAGCGGGCCTGGAAACCGGGGAGCTGTTTTTT. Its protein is CASSQGLAGLETGELFF.